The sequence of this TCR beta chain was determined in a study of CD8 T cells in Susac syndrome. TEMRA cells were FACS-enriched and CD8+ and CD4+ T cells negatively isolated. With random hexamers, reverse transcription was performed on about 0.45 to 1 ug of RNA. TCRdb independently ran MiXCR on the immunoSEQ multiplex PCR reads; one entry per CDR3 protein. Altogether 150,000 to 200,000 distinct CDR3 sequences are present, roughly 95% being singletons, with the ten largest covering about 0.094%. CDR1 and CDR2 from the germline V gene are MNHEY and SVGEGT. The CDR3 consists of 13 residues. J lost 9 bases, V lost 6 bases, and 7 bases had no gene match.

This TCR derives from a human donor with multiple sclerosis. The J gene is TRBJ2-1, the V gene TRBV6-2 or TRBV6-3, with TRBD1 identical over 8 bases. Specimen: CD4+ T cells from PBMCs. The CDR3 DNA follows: TGTGCCAGCAGGCCGACAGGGGTCGGTGAGCAGTTCTTC. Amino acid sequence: CASRPTGVGEQFF.